These 12 T cell receptor beta chains were sequenced from one sample in a study of blood T cell repertoires in COVID-19. Data came from immunoSEQ multiplex PCR; TCRdb stores just in-frame clones and leaves some out. The repertoire consists of some 150,000 clones, with around 90% occurring once and the leading ten covering around 1.5%. The specimen was peripheral blood. Every receptor here comes from a human donor in a cohort sampled during active COVID-19.

The rearrangement joins TRBV29-1 to TRBJ1-3; perhaps TRBD1 as D (5 bases). CDR3 length equals 15 residues. V gave up 4 bases and J gave up 2 bases, with 15 bases separating them. The germline CDR1 and CDR2 sequences are SQVTM and ANQGSEA. DNA for the CDR3: TGCAGCGTTGGGACACCTCGAGGAGCTGGAAACACCATATATTTT. It encodes CSVGTPRGAGNTIYF.

The chain links TRBV6-2 or TRBV6-3 to TRBJ1-5, with no clear D. Between the trimmed V and J ends, which lost 2 bases and 0 bases, there was a span of 5 bases. Germline V lookup: CDR1 MNHEY, CDR2 SVGEGT. The CDR3 totals 14 residues. The CDR3 here is CASSYLNSNQPQHF. The DNA of the CDR3 is TGTGCCAGCAGTTACCTTAATAGCAATCAGCCCCAGCATTTT.

The chain links TRBV9 to TRBJ1-2; D gene unclear. V lost 4 bases and J 2 bases, leaving 9 bases between the germline ends. Per the germline V gene, CDR1 is SGDLS and CDR2 is YYNGEE. This CDR3 contains 13 residues. This chain's CDR3 is CASSREFNYGYTF. In DNA, the CDR3 is TGTGCCAGCAGCCGAGAGTTCAACTATGGCTACACCTTC.

The gene calls are TRBV9 and TRBJ2-1, with 13 bases lining up with TRBD2. Losses at the gene ends were 4 bases for V and 12 bases for J; bases not matched to a gene: 10. The CDR3 totals 15 residues. Per germline, CDR1 SGDLS and CDR2 YYNGEE. Here the CDR3 reads CASSPILAGGLGQFF. The CDR3 coding sequence is TGTGCCAGCAGCCCGATACTAGCGGGGGGGCTTGGGCAGTTCTTC.

The chain recombines TRBV27 with TRBJ1-6; 8 nucleotides match TRBD1. With V trimmed by 1 base and J by 10 bases, 9 bases remained unmatched. Germline loops: CDR1 MNHEY, CDR2 SMNVEV (reference sequence). This CDR3 has 16 residues. The CDR3 region is CASSLYAAGTGSPLHF. As DNA, the CDR3 is TGTGCCAGCAGTTTATATGCGGCAGGGACAGGATCACCCCTCCACTTT.

This sequence joins TRBV4-1 and TRBJ2-3; 7 bases are a match to TRBD2. From germline, CDR1 is MGHRA and CDR2 YSYEKL. J was trimmed by 1 base and V by 1 base; bases with no gene match: 8. The length of the CDR3 is 17 residues. The CDR3: CASSQALRTSGTDTQYF. CDR3 DNA sequence: TGCGCCAGCAGCCAAGCCCTTCGGACTAGTGGCACAGATACGCAGTATTTT.

The table lists this clone with a few counts. The chain uses TRBV2 and TRBJ1-2; D unclear. Between the trimmed V and J ends, which lost 9 bases and 6 bases, there was a span of 8 bases. The CDR3 is made up of 10 amino acids. Germline V gene sequence: CDR1 SNHLY, CDR2 FYNNEI. The CDR3 loop reads CASFTDGYTF. In nucleotides, the CDR3 is TGTGCCAGTTTTACGGATGGCTACACCTTC.

This clone appeared a few times. The rearrangement joins TRBV5-8 to TRBJ1-1; 10 positions match TRBD1. The CDR3 is 16 amino acids. The ends lost 5 bases at V and 0 bases at J; junction bases unmatched: 7. The germline V gene has CDR1 SGHTS and CDR2 YDEGEE. The CDR3 DNA follows: TGTGCCAGCAGAAAAGGACAGGGGGGGGTGAACACTGAAGCTTTCTTT. Amino acid sequence: CASRKGQGGVNTEAFF. Based on the CDR3 plus reference TRBV5-8 and TRBJ1-1, the full variable domain is EAGVTQSPTHLIKTRGQQATLRCSPISGHTSVYWYQQALGLGLQFLLWYDEGEERNRGNFPPRFSGRQFPNYSSELNVNALELEDSALYLCASRKGQGGVNTEAFFGQGTRLTVV.

The chain couples TRBV7-3 to TRBJ2-3, with TRBD1 as a possible D gene (6 bases). The germline gives CDR1 SGHTA, CDR2 FQGTGA. The CDR3 has 14 residues. Trimming took off 2 bases at V and 3 bases at J, with 9 bases between the two ends. CDR3 region: CASSLGQRTDTQYF. CDR3 coding DNA: TGTGCCAGCAGCTTAGGACAGCGAACAGATACGCAGTATTTT.

This sequence joins TRBV2 and TRBJ2-7; TRBD1 agrees at 10 bases. Germline CDR1 reads SNHLY; CDR2 reads FYNNEI. V was clipped by 5 bases and J by 5 bases; unmatched bases: 6. The CDR3 has 14 residues. The chain's CDR3 is CASSRDRGRNEQYF. In DNA form, the CDR3 reads TGTGCCAGCAGTAGGGACAGGGGAAGGAACGAGCAGTACTTC.

This chain uses TRBV27 with TRBJ2-7; D remains unclear. There are 15 residues in the CDR3. Trimming pared 4 bases from V and 5 bases from J, leaving 18 bases between. From germline, CDR1 is MNHEY and CDR2 SMNVEV (reference sequence). The CDR3 here is CASSSIRVSTNEQYF. In DNA, the CDR3 is TGTGCCAGCAGTTCTATTCGGGTTAGCACAAACGAGCAGTACTTC.

The chain joins TRBV3-1 (or the pseudogene TRBV3-2) to TRBJ1-2; no clear D. CDR3 length equals 16 residues. The V end lost 2 bases, the J end lost 0 bases, and 13 bases lay between the germline ends. Germline CDR1 and CDR2: LGHDT and YNNKEL (reference sequence). CDR3 amino acids: CASSQPGQAANYGYTF. The DNA of the CDR3 is TGTGCCAGCAGCCAACCAGGCCAAGCTGCTAACTATGGCTACACCTTC.